This TCR beta chain was identified in a study of T cells in Graves' hyperthyroidism and ophthalmopathy. V lost 3 bases and J lost 4; bases outside the gene matches: 10. The CDR3 consists of 15 residues. CDR1 is GTSNPN, CDR2 SVGIG, per germline (reference sequence). Recently diagnosed hyperthyroidism of less than 2 months' duration affected patients aged 18 to 65. Researchers took RNA transcripts and amplified the TCR beta CDR3 regions from them. TCR CDR3 regions were first amplified by RT-PCR with HTBI primers. From the multiplex PCR reads, TCRdb called clonotypes with MiXCR, one entry per CDR3 protein. Seen here are about 580,000 distinct CDR3 sequences, approximately 15% observed once, and the top ten hold about 5.8%.

Material for sequencing was blood. This receptor was taken from a woman in her 30s with Graves' hyperthyroidism that later progressed to Graves' ophthalmopathy. This rearrangement joins TRBV30 to TRBJ1-2; 8 bases map to TRBD1. The CDR3 DNA reads TGTGCCTGGAGACTCTCCGGGACAGGCCCCTATGGCTACACCTTC. This translates into CAWRLSGTGPYGYTF.